One T cell receptor beta chain is described in this entry. Its antigen is not identified. The CDR3 extends over 12 amino acids. Germline lookup yields CDR1 MNHEY and CDR2 SVGAGI. Trimming shortened V by 8 bases and J by 3 bases, and 9 bases separated the two germline ends. This sample is part of a study of shared clonotypes between healthy human individuals. At the level of the study: The plates for each donor numbered three CD4 naive, three CD4 memory, two CD8 naive and one CD8 memory.

Points from the study as a whole: Represented diversity, genetic and exposure-history alike, was limited by few donors.

TCRdb keeps only in-frame clones here, not all; method: immunoSEQ multiplex PCR. The data hold roughly 330,000 clones, with about 74% observed a single time. Sequencing was done on a sample of memory CD4+ T cells sorted from blood. Subset indicated: CD45RA-negative fraction. The chain combines TRBV6-5 with TRBJ2-3, with D hard to call. This sequence was found in a man aged 25-45 years in good health. CDR3 in amino acids: CASRGWTDTQYF. In nucleotides, the CDR3 is TGTGCCAGCCGCGGCTGGACAGATACGCAGTATTTT.